Following are 20 T cell receptor beta chains from one sample sequenced in a study of T cell responses to AZD1222 COVID-19 vaccine. The repertoire was sequenced with immunoSEQ multiplex PCR; TCRdb's copy has only in-frame clones and lacks some. The table lists about 130,000 clones, approximately 88% of them singletons. The sequencing used peripheral blood, collected 28 days after the second AZD1222 dose. The receptor set was obtained from an adult who received the AZD1222 COVID-19 vaccine.

As for this clone: Compared with germline, one end of the junction differs, possibly owing to a read error. The chain combines TRBV5-1 with TRBJ1-3; D unclear. Germline V lookup: CDR1 SGHRS, CDR2 YFSETQ. The CDR3 consists of 14 residues. The CDR3 here is CVSSLEALGNTIYF. DNA for the CDR3: TGCGTCAGCAGCTTGGAGGCCCTCGGCAACACCATATATTTT.

This clone was counted between two and nine times. The chain joins TRBV29-1 to TRBJ2-2; D unresolved. Between the trimmed V and J ends, which lost 1 base and 6 bases, there was a span of 12 bases. The CDR3 runs to 14 residues. Germline CDR1 and CDR2: SQVTM and ANQGSEA. For the CDR3, the DNA is TGCAGCGTTGAAGGGCAGTCTATGCCCGGGGAGCTGTTTTTT. It codes for CSVEGQSMPGELFF.

The chain recombines TRBV2 with TRBJ1-2; a weak D match, TRBD1 (5 bases). CDR1 and CDR2 (germline): SNHLY, FYNNEI. The V and J ends lost 3 bases and 2 bases respectively, with 10 bases between them. The CDR3 covers 14 residues. The CDR3, as DNA: TGTGCCAGCAGTGAGGGTAGGGGCAACTATGGCTACACCTTC. Its translation: CASSEGRGNYGYTF.

Of note for this clone: Other DNA sequences of this sample code for an identical CDR3. The chain carries TRBV11-2 and TRBJ2-1; D call uncertain. The V gene's germline CDR1 is SGHAT and CDR2 FQNNGV. The CDR3 contains 12 residues. Trimming pared 5 bases from V and 4 bases from J, leaving 6 bases between. The CDR3 sequence: CASSLVYNEQFF. The CDR3 DNA is TGTGCCAGCAGCCTAGTTTACAATGAGCAGTTCTTC.

This chain joins TRBV19 and TRBJ1-5; D is uncertain. The V end was cut by 6 bases, the J end by 4 bases, with 19 bases between. This CDR3 region has 16 residues. In germline, CDR1 is LNHDA, CDR2 SQIVND (reference sequence). CDR3 sequence (DNA): TGTGCCAGTAGATTTGCCGAGAACTACAGTAATCAGCCCCAGCATTTT. It encodes CASRFAENYSNQPQHF.

This chain connects TRBV11-2 to TRBJ2-7; maybe TRBD1 (6 bases). Germline V gives CDR1 SGHAT, CDR2 FQNNGV. The CDR3 totals 13 residues. The germline V and J ends were trimmed by 5 bases and 3 bases, with 11 bases remaining between them. The CDR3 DNA follows: TGTGCCAGCAGCCCGCAGGGGTACTACGAGCAGTACTTC. Its protein is CASSPQGYYEQYF.

This clone was observed a single time. The chain couples TRBV7-8 to TRBJ1-5, with D tentatively TRBD1 (5 bases). CDR3 size: 16 residues. Per the germline V gene, CDR1 is SGHVS and CDR2 is FQNEAQ. V lost 5 bases and J 5 bases, leaving 19 bases between the germline ends. In DNA, the CDR3 is TGTGCCAGCAGCCTATCCGGGACCGCTAGGCATCAGCCCCAGCATTTT. It encodes CASSLSGTARHQPQHF.

This clone showed up just a few times. The V call is TRBV21-1, the J call TRBJ1-2; TRBD1 is taken as the D call from the table, unchecked against the DNA. TRBV21-1 is listed as a pseudogene. This CDR3 is built from 18 residues. CDR3 sequence: CASSKGGGGGKSNYGYTF. As DNA, the CDR3 is TGTGCCAGCAGCAAAGGAGGAGGAGGGGGCAAGTCTAACTATGGCTACACCTTC.

V gene TRBV29-1 combines with J gene TRBJ2-3; 8 nucleotides match TRBD1. The CDR3 has 14 amino acids. CDR1 is SQVTM and CDR2 is ANQGSEA in the germline V gene. V lost 2 bases and J lost 4; bases outside the gene matches: 5. Here the CDR3 reads CSVEYNRGSDTQYF. In DNA form, the CDR3 reads TGCAGCGTTGAATATAACAGGGGGTCAGATACGCAGTATTTT.

This sequence joins TRBV19 and TRBJ2-2, with TRBD1 matching 9 bases. The CDR3 has 15 amino acids. J was trimmed by 4 bases and V by 6 bases; bases with no gene match: 6. CDR1 and CDR2 (germline): LNHDA, SQIVND (reference sequence). The CDR3 protein is CASRDRGSGTGELFF. DNA of the CDR3: TGTGCCAGTAGGGACAGGGGATCAGGCACCGGGGAGCTGTTTTTT.

The chain is built from TRBV6-5 and TRBJ1-1; a weak D match, TRBD1 (5 bases). V lost 2 bases to trimming and J lost 2 bases, with 12 bases between them. This CDR3 has 15 amino acids. Germline-derived CDR1 and CDR2 are MNHEY and SVGAGI. The CDR3 DNA sequence: TGTGCCAGCAGTTACATTGGTCAGGGTAACACTGAAGCTTTCTTT. Protein: CASSYIGQGNTEAFF.

The chain uses TRBV5-6 and TRBJ2-1, with no clear D. Trimming stripped 1 base from V and 0 bases from J, with 14 bases between. This CDR3 has 17 amino acids. The germline V gene has CDR1 SGHDT and CDR2 YYEEEE. CDR3 coding DNA: TGTGCCAGCAGCTTGTTTTATTTCAGGAACTCCTACAATGAGCAGTTCTTC. Amino acids: CASSLFYFRNSYNEQFF.

The chain joins TRBV2 to TRBJ2-7; 7 positions agree with TRBD2. V lost 7 bases, J lost 4 bases, and 7 bases stayed unmatched. Germline CDR1 SNHLY, CDR2 FYNNEI. The CDR3 covers 13 residues. The chain's CDR3 is CASNGGRDYEQYF. In DNA form, the CDR3 reads TGTGCCAGCAATGGCGGGAGAGATTACGAGCAGTACTTC.

The genes are TRBV30 and TRBJ1-5; TRBD1 matches at 7 bases. The junction had 5 bases not matched to a gene; V was cut back by 2 bases and J by 4 bases. CDR1 is GTSNPN and CDR2 is SVGIG in the germline V gene (reference sequence). CDR3 size: 14 residues. The CDR3 region has the DNA TGTGCCTGGAGTAGGACAGGCGTTAATCAGCCCCAGCATTTT. As protein: CAWSRTGVNQPQHF.

The V call is TRBV3-1 (or the pseudogene TRBV3-2), the J call TRBJ1-2; 7 nucleotides align to TRBD1. Germline loops: CDR1 LGHDT, CDR2 YNNKEL (reference sequence). The CDR3 is made up of 13 amino acids. The V gene end was trimmed by 6 bases and the J gene end by 7 bases; junction bases not matched to a gene: 8. CDR3 amino acids: CASRETGVRGYTF. CDR3 in DNA: TGTGCCAGCAGGGAAACAGGGGTGCGTGGCTACACCTTC.

This clone turned up a few times. The rearrangement links TRBV12-3 or TRBV12-4 to TRBJ1-1, with D hard to call. This CDR3 region has 13 residues. V dropped 2 bases and J dropped 4 bases, with 8 bases sitting between them. The CDR3 protein is CASSLLRFTEAFF. The CDR3 DNA sequence: TGTGCCAGCAGTTTATTAAGGTTCACTGAAGCTTTCTTT.

The V and J genes are TRBV11-3 and TRBJ2-2; D unresolved. The CDR3 extends over 14 amino acids. V lost 4 bases and J 1 base, leaving 7 bases between the germline ends. Germline CDR1 is SGHNT and CDR2 is YENEEA. CDR3 loop: CASSYNRNTGELFF. In DNA, the CDR3 is TGTGCCAGCAGCTATAACCGGAACACCGGGGAGCTGTTTTTT. Full variable domain (outside the CDR3, taken from reference TRBV11-3 and TRBJ2-2): EAGVVQSPRYKIIEKKQPVAFWCNPISGHNTLYWYLQNLGQGPELLIRYENEEAVDDSQLPKDRFSAERLKGVDSTLKIQPAELGDSAVYLCASSYNRNTGELFFGEGSRLTVL.

Turning to this clone: At the DNA level, this CDR3 is encoded by other sequences in the same sample as well. The chain uses TRBV10-3 and TRBJ2-2, with D unresolved. Trimming stripped 2 bases from V and 5 bases from J, with 6 bases between. The germline V gene has CDR1 ENHRY and CDR2 SYGVKD. The CDR3 length is 13 residues. CDR3 region: CAISEPFTGELFF. The CDR3 nucleotides read TGTGCCATCAGTGAGCCCTTTACCGGGGAGCTGTTTTTT.

The chain has TRBV6-2 or TRBV6-3 and TRBJ1-6; D gene uncertain. V was shortened by 2 bases and J by 17 bases, with 10 bases between the two germline ends. The germline gives CDR1 MNHEY, CDR2 SVGEGT. The CDR3 covers 11 residues. CDR3 in amino acids: CASSYGVLFHF. CDR3 DNA: TGTGCCAGCAGTTACGGGGTATTATTCCACTTT.

This sequence joins TRBV28 and TRBJ1-2; D is perhaps TRBD1 (5 bases). The V end was cut by 6 bases, the J end by 5 bases, with 22 bases between. Germline V CDR1 and CDR2: MDHEN, SYDVKM. The CDR3 runs to 16 residues. The CDR3 region has the DNA TGTGCCAGCAGACCCTTTGTGGGGGTCTCGCGATATGGCTACACCTTC. This gives the protein CASRPFVGVSRYGYTF.